This TCR beta chain stems from a study of breast tumors, draining lymph nodes, adjacent tissues. Remarks on this clonotype: As yet, its antigen is unknown. Possible read error: a much larger clone is one base away.

Axillary draining lymph nodes of breast cancer patients supplied the node samples. Using its own MiXCR run on the multiplex PCR reads, TCRdb lists one record per CDR3 protein. The top ten clones hold 0.85% to 1.2% of a sample with roughly 260,000 distinct CDR3 sequences, around 30% of them seen once. Overall study findings and caveats: Tumor repertoires ranked between lymph nodes and nontumor tissue in diversity, with V and J gene preferences. Most tumor T cells seemingly derive from lymph node, then expand in tumor. Tumor T cell lymph node origin was a supported hypothesis, not proven. Luminal-like breast cancer showed significantly greater tumor-nontumor repertoire similarity than basal-like breast cancer did.

The specimen was axillary lymph node tissue. The TCR comes from a female donor with breast cancer. Some clones in this sample may be carry-over from other donors' samples.

The CDR3 reads CASSYSRAVGEQYF. CDR3 in DNA: TGTGCCAGCAGTTACTCACGGGCCGTGGGCGAGCAGTACTTC. The chain links TRBV5-6 to TRBJ2-7, with D hard to call. Trimming left V 5 bases short and J 6 bases short, with 18 bases between. Germline V gene sequence: CDR1 SGHDT, CDR2 YYEEEE. CDR3 size: 14 residues.